One and the same sample provided the 18 T cell receptor beta chains below, sequenced in a study of blood T cell repertoires in COVID-19. Clones were read by immunoSEQ multiplex PCR, and TCRdb kept only the in-frame ones, dropping some. Here the sample spans 220,000 or so clones, approximately 80% being singletons. Specimen: peripheral blood. These receptors were taken from a woman aged 80 or over with acute or convalescent COVID-19.

This sequence joins TRBV3-1 (or the pseudogene TRBV3-2) and TRBJ2-2; weak D call: TRBD1 (5 bases). This CDR3 has 13 residues. The germline CDR1 and CDR2 sequences are LGHDT and YNNKEL (reference sequence). Trimming left V 3 bases short and J 7 bases short, with 9 bases between. The CDR3 DNA is TGTGCCAGCAGCCACCAGGGCGGCGGGGAGCTGTTTTTT. This translates into CASSHQGGGELFF.

The chain couples TRBV19 to TRBJ1-5; possible D gene TRBD1, 5 bases. Germline CDR1 is LNHDA and CDR2 is SQIVND (reference sequence). This CDR3 spans 14 amino acids. V gave up 4 bases and J gave up 7 bases, with 14 bases separating them. The CDR3 reads CASSNTGGGQPQHF. As DNA, the CDR3 is TGTGCCAGTAGTAACACAGGCGGCGGACAGCCCCAGCATTTT.

This clone was detected only once. This chain links TRBV23-1 with TRBJ2-3; D is perhaps TRBD2 (6 bases). TRBV23-1 is annotated as an ORF whose role is uncertain. The V end was cut by 3 bases, the J end by 10 bases, with 23 bases between. The CDR3 consists of 16 residues. The CDR3 sequence is CASSHPNEHGTDSQYF. CDR3 bases: TGCGCCAGCAGTCACCCTAATGAACACGGGACTGATTCGCAGTATTTT.

This chain joins TRBV7-2 and TRBJ1-2, with TRBD1 matching over 7 bases. This CDR3 comprises 16 residues. Germline CDR1 SGHTA, CDR2 FQGNSA. Germline trimming cut 5 bases from V and 5 bases from J; bases unmatched to any gene: 14. The CDR3 is CASSVHAEGASYGYTF. The DNA of the CDR3 is TGTGCCAGCAGCGTCCACGCGGAGGGGGCGAGTTATGGCTACACCTTC.

The rearrangement uses TRBV7-6 and TRBJ2-2; a weak D match, TRBD1 (7 bases). There are 15 residues in the CDR3. The V gene's germline CDR1 is SGHVS and CDR2 FNYEAQ. V was cut by 3 bases and J by 7 bases, with 15 bases left in between. The CDR3 here is CASSLTNRGGGELFF. The CDR3 DNA reads as TGTGCCAGCAGCTTGACGAACAGGGGAGGCGGGGAGCTGTTTTTT.

This chain joins TRBV6-6 and TRBJ2-3; 9 bases fit TRBD2. CDR3 length equals 16 residues. The V gene's germline CDR1 is MNHNY and CDR2 SVGAGI (reference sequence). Trimming took 7 bases from V and 4 from J; bases not matched to a gene: 12. Here the CDR3 DNA reads TGTGCCAGCACTCCGGCGGGGGGGCCACAATCAGATACGCAGTATTTT. This codes for CASTPAGGPQSDTQYF.

The sample holds one count of this clone. V and J are TRBV2 and TRBJ1-1; the D gene is possibly TRBD1 (5 bases). Germline CDR1 reads SNHLY; CDR2 reads FYNNEI. The CDR3 covers 13 residues. Between the trimmed V and J ends, which lost 11 bases and 0 bases, there was a span of 13 bases. CDR3 protein: CAGKRGMNTEAFF. DNA for the CDR3: TGTGCCGGGAAAAGGGGTATGAACACTGAAGCTTTCTTT. The full variable domain, completed using reference TRBV2 and TRBJ1-1, is EPEVTQTPSHQVTQMGQEVILRCVPISNHLYFYWYRQILGQKVEFLVSFYNNEISEKSEIFDDQFSVERPDGSNFTLKIRSTKLEDSAMYFCAGKRGMNTEAFFGQGTRLTVV.

The chain joins TRBV18 to TRBJ1-5; a weak D match, TRBD1 (6 bases). This CDR3 contains 13 residues. V was clipped by 6 bases and J by 5 bases, with 11 bases between them. Germline V gives CDR1 KGHSH, CDR2 LQKENI. CDR3 loop: CASSQQGDQPQHF. CDR3 bases: TGTGCCAGCTCGCAACAGGGCGATCAGCCCCAGCATTTT.

In DNA, the CDR3 is TGTGCCAGCTCACCACCCGGCGGGGGCCTTTACGAGCAGTACTTC. Translating it yields CASSPPGGGLYEQYF. The rearrangement links TRBV18 to TRBJ2-7, with D possibly being TRBD2 (7 bases). Germline CDR1 is KGHSH and CDR2 is LQKENI. The CDR3 runs 15 residues. Deletions cut 0 bases from V and 4 bases from J, with 13 bases between.

This clone has only one observation. The V gene is TRBV12-3 or TRBV12-4, the J gene TRBJ1-4, with D uncertain. Trimming left V 6 bases short and J 7 bases short, with 9 bases between. This CDR3 is built from 12 residues. CDR3 DNA: TGTGCCAGCAGAGCCGTCGGTGAAAAACTGTTTTTT. Translation: CASRAVGEKLFF.

This chain connects TRBV20-1 to TRBJ2-1; TRBD2 agrees at 8 bases. The CDR3 is 10 residues long. Germline V lookup: CDR1 DFQATT, CDR2 SNEGSKA (reference sequence). The CDR3 spells CRAGDDEQFF. DNA of the CDR3: TGCAGAGCGGGAGACGATGAGCAGTTCTTC.

The chain couples TRBV6-1 to TRBJ2-5; 9 positions agree with TRBD2. The J segment lost 4 bases and the V segment lost 4 bases, leaving 10 bases of the junction unmatched. Germline V gene data show CDR1 as MNHNS and CDR2 as SASEGT. CDR3 length: 16 amino acids. The CDR3 DNA reads as TGTGCCAGCAGTGCCCCCAGCGGGGGGTTTACAGAGACCCAGTACTTC. This sequence encodes CASSAPSGGFTETQYF.

The chain joins TRBV18 to TRBJ1-1, with a tentative D call TRBD1 (5 bases). CDR3 size: 15 residues. Trimming shortened V by 3 bases and J by 4 bases, and 15 bases separated the two germline ends. Looked up from germline, CDR1 is KGHSH and CDR2 is LQKENI. This CDR3 reads CASSPRSGESTEAFF. CDR3 bases: TGTGCCAGCTCACCTAGGTCGGGGGAGAGCACTGAAGCTTTCTTT.

The CDR3: CASSTTQLAGVVDTQYF. The CDR3 DNA is TGTGCCAGCAGCACAACCCAACTAGCGGGAGTGGTAGATACGCAGTATTTT. J is TRBJ2-3 and V is TRBV7-2; the match to TRBD2 covers 11 bases. CDR1 SGHTA and CDR2 FQGNSA come from the germline V gene. The V segment lost 5 bases and the J segment 5 bases; nucleotides outside the gene matches: 12. This CDR3 contains 17 residues.

The chain carries TRBV7-8 and TRBJ2-3, with 8 bases that match TRBD1. The CDR3 has 16 amino acids. V dropped 5 bases and J dropped 0; count of bases not matched to a gene: 7. Germline loops: CDR1 SGHVS, CDR2 FQNEAQ. CDR3 residues: CASSAFRGRSTDTQYF. The CDR3 DNA reads TGTGCCAGCAGCGCGTTCAGGGGGCGGAGCACAGATACGCAGTATTTT.

This chain uses TRBV6-1 with TRBJ2-6; TRBD1 matches at 10 bases. The CDR3 consists of 19 residues. Germline lookup yields CDR1 MNHNS and CDR2 SASEGT. V shed 4 bases, J shed 5 bases, and the junction held 14 bases outside the gene matches. For the CDR3, the DNA is TGTGCCAGCAGTGCTCGGCCGGGACAGGGGAATTCTCGGGCCAACGTCCTGACTTTC. Amino acids: CASSARPGQGNSRANVLTF.

This clone was observed a single time. This chain joins TRBV6-5 and TRBJ2-7, with a weak D call TRBD1 (6 bases). V lost 10 bases and J lost 3, with 19 bases in between. Per the germline V gene, CDR1 is MNHEY and CDR2 is SVGAGI. The CDR3 sequence is 14 residues long. CDR3 coding DNA: TGTGCCATCCAGGACGGGACAAGGGTCTACGAGCAGTACTTC. Translated, it gives CAIQDGTRVYEQYF.

J is TRBJ2-1 and V is TRBV7-2; TRBD2 agrees at 11 bases. The CDR3 is 16 residues long. Germline assignment: CDR1 SGHTA and CDR2 FQGNSA. Trimming removed 0 bases from V and 9 bases from J; junction bases left unmatched: 7. CDR3 region: CASSLAGTSGLGEQFF. The CDR3 DNA is TGTGCCAGCAGCTTAGCTGGGACTAGCGGTCTCGGTGAGCAGTTCTTC.